This passage covers 19 T cell receptor beta chains from one sample sequenced in a study of T cell repertoires in cytomegalovirus infection. Their specific antigens are unknown. One entry per CDR3 protein results from TCRdb running MiXCR on the reads. The sample includes 750,000 to 950,000 distinct CDR3 sequences, almost 30% of them seen just once. The sample in question was cultured CD8+ T cells from PBMCs, obtained from culture after CMV antigen stimulation. These TCRs come from a human donor in good health (CMV status not recorded). Some clones in this sample may be carry-over from other donors' samples.

The V gene is TRBV7-9, the J gene TRBJ2-7, with TRBD2 matching over 7 bases. With V trimmed by 0 bases and J by 2 bases, 4 bases remained unmatched. Germline V gene data show CDR1 as SEHNR and CDR2 as FQNEAQ (reference sequence). The CDR3 totals 15 residues. The CDR3: CASSLAGGSAYEQYF. The CDR3 coding sequence is TGTGCCAGCAGCTTAGCGGGGGGGTCCGCCTACGAGCAGTACTTC.

In its sample, this clonotype was seen many times. The chain has TRBV6-5 and TRBJ2-1; TRBD2 might be the D (6 bases). CDR3 length equals 14 residues. The ends were cut back, 6 bases at V and 8 bases at J, with 17 bases in the middle. Per germline, CDR1 MNHEY and CDR2 SVGAGI. The CDR3 sequence: CASRHPGESDEQFF. DNA of the CDR3: TGTGCCAGCAGGCACCCGGGGGAGAGCGATGAGCAGTTCTTC.

V and J are TRBV14 and TRBJ2-7; 11 bases line up with TRBD1. Germline CDR1 reads SGHDN; CDR2 reads FVKESK. The junction had 6 bases not matched to a gene; V was cut back by 0 bases and J by 2 bases. The CDR3 contains 17 residues. The CDR3 region has the DNA TGTGCCAGCAGCCAAGATCGGGGACAGGGGGGCCCCTACGAGCAGTACTTC. It translates to CASSQDRGQGGPYEQYF.

The chain uses TRBV7-9 and TRBJ2-2; 7 nucleotides line up with TRBD2. J lost 0 bases, V lost 5 bases, and 6 bases had no gene match. CDR1 and CDR2 from the germline V gene are SEHNR and FQNEAQ (reference sequence). The CDR3 is 16 amino acids. The CDR3 sequence is CASSPGGPTNTGELFF. The CDR3 nucleotides are TGTGCCAGCAGCCCGGGGGGACCAACGAACACCGGGGAGCTGTTTTTT.

The rearrangement links TRBV7-9 to TRBJ2-1; D is tentatively TRBD1 or TRBD2 (5 bases each). The CDR3 length is 14 residues. The germline V gene has CDR1 SEHNR and CDR2 FQNEAQ (reference sequence). V was cut by 6 bases and J by 0 bases, with 9 bases left in between. In DNA form, the CDR3 reads TGTGCCAGCAGTACGGGGCTCTCCTACAATGAGCAGTTCTTC. Encoded protein: CASSTGLSYNEQFF.

This chain connects TRBV14 to TRBJ2-1, with D perhaps matching TRBD1 or TRBD2 (5 bases each). This CDR3 spans 12 amino acids. V was shortened by 1 base and J by 10 bases, with 8 bases between the two germline ends. CDR1 and CDR2 from the germline V gene are SGHDN and FVKESK. CDR3 protein: CASSQVRGEQFF. For the CDR3, the DNA is TGTGCCAGCAGCCAAGTGAGGGGCGAGCAGTTCTTC.

This chain links TRBV5-4 with TRBJ1-2; D is uncertain. Trimming cost V 3 bases and J 6 bases, with 12 bases left between them. CDR1 is SGHNT and CDR2 is YYREEE in the germline V gene (reference sequence). CDR3 length: 13 residues. The CDR3 bases are TGTGCCAGCAGCTCGGCTACCACGCATGGCTACACCTTC. This translates into CASSSATTHGYTF.

The chain links TRBV7-6 to TRBJ2-1; D is perhaps TRBD2 (7 bases). Looked up from germline, CDR1 is SGHVS and CDR2 is FNYEAQ. The CDR3 length is 19 residues. The V end was cut by 3 bases, the J end by 3 bases, with 24 bases between. The chain's CDR3 is CASSFRGASSRPYYNEQFF. The CDR3 coding sequence is TGTGCCAGCAGCTTCCGGGGGGCCTCTTCAAGACCCTACTACAATGAGCAGTTCTTC.

This clonotype was counted between two and nine times. The rearrangement links TRBV6-6 to TRBJ2-5, with TRBD2 matching 11 bases. CDR1 and CDR2 (germline): MNHNY, SVGAGI (reference sequence). The CDR3 extends over 15 amino acids. Losses at the gene ends were 8 bases for V and 3 bases for J; bases not matched to a gene: 8. The CDR3 nucleotides are TGTGCCAGCTCAGGACTAGCGGGCTCTAAAGAGACCCAGTACTTC. Translation gives CASSGLAGSKETQYF.

This clonotype showed up just a few times. The V gene is TRBV6-1, the J gene TRBJ2-5, with 8 positions matching TRBD1. This CDR3 is built from 16 residues. The germline gives CDR1 MNHNS, CDR2 SASEGT. With 4 bases clipped from V and 0 bases from J, the junction kept 7 bases outside the gene matches. The CDR3 nucleotides are TGTGCCAGCAGTGGACCGACAGGGGTTGACCAAGAGACCCAGTACTTC. Its protein product is CASSGPTGVDQETQYF.

This clonotype showed up just a few times. The chain recombines TRBV6-5 with TRBJ2-1; possible D gene TRBD2, 5 bases. V lost 4 bases and J lost 9, with 10 bases in between. CDR3 length equals 12 residues. Germline CDR1 and CDR2: MNHEY and SVGAGI. The DNA of the CDR3 is TGTGCCAGCAGTTTTCTAGAGGGTGAGCAGTTCTTC. Protein: CASSFLEGEQFF.

The chain links TRBV2 to TRBJ2-3, with a possible D match to TRBD2 (6 bases). The CDR3 spans 15 residues. Germline values: CDR1 SNHLY, CDR2 FYNNEI. V shed 6 bases and J shed 4 bases, with 17 bases lying between them. Here the CDR3 reads CASSPVARGADTQYF. The CDR3 nucleotides read TGTGCCAGCAGCCCGGTGGCGCGGGGCGCAGATACGCAGTATTTT.

This clonotype has a count of ten or more. The rearrangement joins TRBV12-3 or TRBV12-4 to TRBJ1-3; D call uncertain. The CDR3 is 17 amino acids. Trimming left V 6 bases short and J 0 bases short, with 18 bases between. The CDR3 spells CASSPLWVSFSGNTIYF. CDR3 DNA sequence: TGTGCCAGCAGCCCCCTATGGGTTTCCTTCTCTGGAAACACCATATATTTT.

This clonotype has a count of ten or more. This rearrangement joins TRBV7-6 to TRBJ2-7; 13 bases fit TRBD2. CDR1 is SGHVS and CDR2 is FNYEAQ in the germline V gene. CDR3 size: 15 residues. V trimming: 5 bases; J trimming: 5 bases; junction bases outside the gene matches: 6. The CDR3 is CASSTRTSGGHEQYF. In nucleotides, the CDR3 is TGTGCCAGCAGCACCCGGACTAGCGGGGGCCACGAGCAGTACTTC.

The chain links TRBV10-3 to TRBJ1-2, with 8 bases that match TRBD1. The CDR3 extends over 16 amino acids. The trim removed 0 bases at V and 4 bases at J, leaving 7 bases unmatched. Germline lookup yields CDR1 ENHRY and CDR2 SYGVKD. CDR3 sequence reads: CAISESNQGAVYGYTF. The DNA for the CDR3 is TGTGCCATCAGTGAGTCGAACCAGGGGGCGGTCTATGGCTACACCTTC.

V and J are TRBV2 and TRBJ1-2, with 9 bases matching TRBD1. The J segment lost 2 bases and the V segment lost 7 bases, leaving 8 bases of the junction unmatched. CDR1 and CDR2 (germline): SNHLY, FYNNEI. CDR3 length: 15 residues. CDR3 sequence: CASTTWDRANYGYTF. The CDR3 bases are TGTGCCAGCACGACTTGGGACAGGGCGAACTATGGCTACACCTTC.

Only a few counts were recorded for this clonotype. The chain links TRBV6-1 to TRBJ1-1; a possible D gene is TRBD1 (5 bases). The V end lost 7 bases, the J end lost 6 bases, and 21 bases lay between the germline ends. Germline V CDR1 and CDR2: MNHNS, SASEGT. This CDR3 comprises 15 residues. The CDR3 nucleotides are TGTGCCAGCATCCTGACAGAAAGGGTTCCCCCTGAAGCTTTCTTT. This translates into CASILTERVPPEAFF.

The sample holds a few counts of this clonotype. The chain links TRBV29-1 to TRBJ2-7, with TRBD1 matching 9 bases. V gave up 6 bases and J gave up 3 bases; unmatched junction bases: 6. Germline loops: CDR1 SQVTM, CDR2 ANQGSEA. The CDR3 consists of 13 residues. The CDR3 DNA follows: TGCAGCGTCTGGACAGGGGTTAACTACGAGCAGTACTTC. Translating it yields CSVWTGVNYEQYF.

The V and J genes are TRBV27 and TRBJ2-1; 10 nucleotides match TRBD1. Germline V gene data show CDR1 as MNHEY and CDR2 as SMNVEV (reference sequence). This CDR3 region has 15 residues. The V segment lost 7 bases and the J segment 8 bases; nucleotides outside the gene matches: 11. The CDR3 here is CASTHLGQGIDEQFF. CDR3 nucleotides: TGTGCCAGCACTCACCTGGGACAGGGGATCGATGAGCAGTTCTTC.